This section outlines one TCR beta chain sequence together with its context. Its antigen is currently unknown. The record originates from a study of CD8 T cells in Susac syndrome. Study-level findings and limits: Only a relatively small number of individuals were included in the TCR sequencing and HLA analysis.

V was pared by 5 bases and J by 4 bases, with 10 bases of the junction left unmatched. CDR3 length: 15 residues. Looked up from germline, CDR1 is MDHEN and CDR2 is SYDVKM. RNA amounts of roughly 0.45 to 1 ug underwent reverse transcription with random hexamers. An immunoSEQ multiplex PCR amplified TCR beta CDR3 over 54 Vbeta and 13 Jbeta. Via MiXCR, TCRdb re-called the immunoSEQ multiplex PCR reads, giving one row per CDR3 protein. The repertoire has 250,000 to 300,000 distinct CDR3 sequences, about 88% of them found once; the top ten carry approximately 0.11%. The multiple sclerosis control cohort comprised treatment-naive individuals presenting with stable or active relapsing-remitting disease. Negative isolation yielded the CD8+ and CD4+ T cells, while FACS enriched the TEMRA cells.

V usage is TRBV28 and J usage is TRBJ2-7, with 8 bases identical to TRBD1. This TCR came from a human donor with multiple sclerosis. The material sequenced was CD8+ T cells from PBMCs. The CDR3 DNA sequence: TGTGCCAGCAGTGTGCGGACAGGGAATGTGTACGAGCAGTACTTC. Its translation: CASSVRTGNVYEQYF.